The 20 T cell receptor beta chains reported below all come from one sample, sequenced in a study of post-analysis software for immune sequencing data (dated by TCRdb to between 2015 and 2017). No antigens are known for them. Libraries were constructed by PCR. The sequencer was an Illumina HiSeq 2500. To reduce PCR and sequencing biases, unique molecular identifiers were incorporated into the TCR beta cDNA libraries. TCRdb reran the public reads through fastp at Q25 and MiXCR, keeping productive beta chains. Each entry merges the rows of one CDR3 protein and shows their most common DNA and genes. This sample comprises 750,000 to 950,000 distinct CDR3 sequences, roughly half of them detected only once. Approximately 4.5% of the sample lies in the top ten. What the research found in general, with its limitations: Significantly higher frequencies in patients than in controls were found for five or six TRBV segments, including TRBV5-6, TRBV5-1 and TRBV20-1.

The sequenced sample consisted of blood. The source is a girl aged 10 to 17 with multiple sclerosis.

The CDR3 nucleotides are TGCAGTGCTTTTATAAAAGAGACCCAGTACTTC. It is translated as CSAFIKETQYF. The rearrangement joins TRBV20-1 to TRBJ2-7; D gene unclear. Judging by the DNA end, TRBJ2-5 fits better; the J call may be wrong. The V gene's germline CDR1 is DFQATT and CDR2 SNEGSKA (reference sequence). CDR3 length: 11 amino acids.

The CDR3 DNA reads TGCAGTGCTCCTTTGGTAGGGACAGAGCAGTTCTTC. This sequence encodes CSAPLVGTEQFF. The rearrangement uses TRBV20-1 and TRBJ2-1, with a possible D match to TRBD1 (6 bases). CDR1 and CDR2 from the germline V gene are DFQATT and SNEGSKA (reference sequence). The V and J ends lost 5 bases and 10 bases respectively, with 15 bases between them. This CDR3 spans 12 amino acids.

The chain employs TRBV7-9 and TRBJ1-2; D gene unclear. Deletions cut 3 bases from V and 8 bases from J, with 13 bases between. The V gene's germline CDR1 is SEHNR and CDR2 FQNEAQ (reference sequence). The CDR3 spans 13 residues. As DNA, the CDR3 is TGTGCCAGCAGCTTTCCTAGGCCCGTCGGCTACACCTTC. This gives the protein CASSFPRPVGYTF. Full variable domain (missing parts from reference TRBV7-9 and TRBJ1-2): DTGVSQNPRHKITKRGQNVTFRCDPISEHNRLYWYRQTLGQGPEFLTYFQNEAQLEKSRLLSDRFSAERPKGSFSTLEIQRTEQGDSAMYLCASSFPRPVGYTFGSGTRLTVV.

The rearrangement links TRBV6-5 to TRBJ2-7; 10 bases map to TRBD1. Looked up from germline, CDR1 is MNHEY and CDR2 is SVGAGI. The CDR3 has 15 amino acids. The J segment lost 6 bases and the V segment lost 3 bases, leaving 8 bases of the junction unmatched. CDR3: CASSYAGTGVVEQYF. CDR3 in DNA: TGTGCCAGCAGTTATGCCGGGACAGGGGTAGTCGAGCAGTACTTC.

This clonotype showed up just a few times. Written as DNA, the CDR3 is TGTGCCAGCAGCCCGAAACCTCCTGGATCTAGCGGTGCTTGGGAGCAGTACTTC. Encoded protein: CASSPKPPGSSGAWEQYF. The genes are TRBV7-6 and TRBJ2-7; 7 bases fit TRBD2. This CDR3 has 18 residues. J lost 7 bases, V lost 5 bases, and 23 bases had no gene match. Germline loops: CDR1 SGHVS, CDR2 FNYEAQ.

This clonotype was recorded a few times. The V call is TRBV20-1, the J call TRBJ2-5, with D perhaps matching TRBD1 (6 bases). The CDR3 covers 14 residues. The V gene lost 5 bases and the J gene lost 3 bases, with 16 bases spanning the gap. Germline loops: CDR1 DFQATT, CDR2 SNEGSKA (reference sequence). The CDR3 region has the DNA TGCAGTGCTCCCCCAGGGGCAGGGAAAGAGACCCAGTACTTC. Amino acid sequence: CSAPPGAGKETQYF.

The CDR3 sequence: CASSPPGTPRSYGYTF. The CDR3 nucleotides are TGTGCCAGCAGCCCGCCCGGGACACCCAGGTCCTATGGCTACACCTTC. The chain joins TRBV3-1 to TRBJ1-2, with a tentative D call TRBD1 (6 bases). With 4 bases removed from V and 4 bases from J, the gap between germline ends came to 19 bases. CDR3 length: 16 residues. Germline-derived CDR1 and CDR2 are LGHDT and YNNKEL (reference sequence).

The chain couples TRBV6-5 to TRBJ2-4; no clear D gene. The closer fit of TRBJ2-7 to the DNA end suggests the J call may be wrong. CDR3 length: 17 residues. Germline V CDR1 and CDR2: MNHEY, SVGAGI. CDR3 nucleotides: TGTGCCAGCAGTTACTCGATTATGTCACACCAGACGTACGAGCAGTACTTC. Translation gives CASSYSIMSHQTYEQYF.

The chain links TRBV6-2 or TRBV6-3 to TRBJ2-4; weak D call: TRBD1 (6 bases). The J call may be incorrect, as the DNA end agrees better with TRBJ2-7. In germline, CDR1 is MNHEY, CDR2 SVGEGT. The CDR3 is 12 residues long. The CDR3 loop is CASTGTIYEQYF. The CDR3 bases are TGTGCCAGTACCGGGACAATCTACGAGCAGTACTTC.

CDR3 coding DNA: TGCAGTGCTAGAAAGGGGCGGATCCAAGAGACCCAGTACTTC. It yields the protein CSARKGRIQETQYF. The chain recombines TRBV20-1 with TRBJ2-5, with D possibly being TRBD1 (5 bases). V lost 2 bases, J lost 1 base, and 11 bases lay in between. The CDR3 extends over 14 amino acids. Germline V lookup: CDR1 DFQATT, CDR2 SNEGSKA (reference sequence).

The J gene is TRBJ2-3, the V gene TRBV29-1, with 12 bases aligning to TRBD1. The CDR3 is 15 amino acids. V trimming: 3 bases; J trimming: 5 bases; junction bases outside the gene matches: 6. The germline V gene encodes CDR1 SQVTM and CDR2 ANQGSEA. The CDR3 sequence is CSVDWDRGHGDTQYF. The CDR3 DNA sequence: TGCAGCGTTGATTGGGACAGGGGGCATGGAGATACGCAGTATTTT.

The rearrangement links TRBV27 to TRBJ1-1, with D perhaps TRBD1 (6 bases). Per germline, CDR1 MNHEY and CDR2 SMNVEV (reference sequence). V was pared by 7 bases and J by 1 base, with 19 bases between. The CDR3 runs 16 residues. The CDR3 DNA is TGTGCCAGCACCCAAAGGGGGGGCCCCACGAACACTGAAGCTTTCTTT. Residues: CASTQRGGPTNTEAFF.

V usage is TRBV12-3 or TRBV12-4 and J usage is TRBJ1-2; D might be TRBD1 (5 bases). This CDR3 is built from 16 residues. V shed 0 bases and J shed 4 bases, with 15 bases lying between them. For the CDR3, the DNA is TGTGCCAGCAGTTTAGCGTCGGGCGGCGGGGCCTATGGCTACACCTTC. It is translated as CASSLASGGGAYGYTF.

This rearrangement joins TRBV5-5 to TRBJ1-5; D is perhaps TRBD1 (5 bases). Germline V gives CDR1 SGHKS, CDR2 YYEKEE (reference sequence). The ends were cut back, 4 bases at V and 3 bases at J, with 17 bases in the middle. The CDR3 contains 16 residues. The DNA of the CDR3 is TGTGCCAGCAGCGCCGGGACGGGAGGTCACAATCAGCCCCAGCATTTT. It is translated as CASSAGTGGHNQPQHF.

This clonotype was seen only once. The rearrangement joins TRBV21-1 to TRBJ2-3; TRBD2, as called in the table, went unchecked against the DNA. TRBV21-1 constitutes a pseudogene. The CDR3 extends over 17 amino acids. The CDR3 DNA sequence: TGTGCCAGCAGCGCAAGACTAGCGGGAGGGCTCACAGATACGCAGTATTTT. This encodes CASSARLAGGLTDTQYF.

This chain uses TRBV14 with TRBJ2-5; 7 bases are shared with TRBD1. The CDR3 extends over 13 amino acids. From germline, CDR1 is SGHDN and CDR2 FVKESK. The trim removed 0 bases at V and 10 bases at J, leaving 5 bases unmatched. CDR3 protein: CASSQDVSGGQYF. The CDR3 DNA reads TGTGCCAGCAGCCAAGACGTGTCAGGGGGCCAGTACTTC.

V usage is TRBV7-9 and J usage is TRBJ2-7; tentative D call: TRBD2 (5 bases). V lost 3 bases and J lost 2, with 14 bases in between. CDR1 is SEHNR, CDR2 FQNEAQ, per germline (reference sequence). This CDR3 region has 15 residues. In nucleotides, the CDR3 is TGTGCCAGCAGCTTTAGCTCTGGAGGCGCCTACGAGCAGTACTTC. Its translation: CASSFSSGGAYEQYF. Using reference TRBV7-9 and TRBJ2-7 for the parts outside the CDR3, the full variable domain is DTGVSQNPRHKITKRGQNVTFRCDPISEHNRLYWYRQTLGQGPEFLTYFQNEAQLEKSRLLSDRFSAERPKGSFSTLEIQRTEQGDSAMYLCASSFSSGGAYEQYFGPGTRLTVT.

This clonotype was counted once. In DNA, the CDR3 is TGCAGCTTCAAGGGCGGGGGGGGCACAGATACGCAGTATTTT. Translated: CSFKGGGGTDTQYF. The chain is built from TRBV29-1 and TRBJ2-3; 9 bases are shared with TRBD2. The CDR3 spans 14 residues. The V and J ends lost 8 bases and 1 base, in that order; junction bases with no gene match: 7. CDR1 and CDR2 (germline): SQVTM, ANQGSEA.

As concerns this clonotype: One end of the junction fails to match germline, which may point to a read error. The chain uses TRBV5-1 and TRBJ2-5; 9 nucleotides align to TRBD2. Germline V gives CDR1 SGHRS, CDR2 YFSETQ. The CDR3 length is 19 residues. The DNA of the CDR3 is TGCGCCAGCACCTCATTTAGGACTAGCGTCTCGAGACTACAAGAGACCCGGTACTTC. Translated: CASTSFRTSVSRLQETRYF.

This chain links TRBV6-5 with TRBJ2-7, with D tentatively TRBD1 or TRBD2 (5 bases each). The ends were cut back, 7 bases at V and 7 bases at J, with 23 bases in the middle. Germline V lookup: CDR1 MNHEY, CDR2 SVGAGI. The CDR3 sequence is 15 residues long. DNA for the CDR3: TGTGCCAGCAAGATCGACCAGGGAGCGTACGGGGAGCAGTACTTC. The encoded protein is CASKIDQGAYGEQYF.